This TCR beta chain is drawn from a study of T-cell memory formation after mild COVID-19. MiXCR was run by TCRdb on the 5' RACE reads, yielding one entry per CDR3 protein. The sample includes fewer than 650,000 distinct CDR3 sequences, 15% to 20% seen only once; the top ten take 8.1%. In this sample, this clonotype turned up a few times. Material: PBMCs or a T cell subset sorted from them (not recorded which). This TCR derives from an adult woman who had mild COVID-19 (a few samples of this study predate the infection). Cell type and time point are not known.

The CDR3 loop is CASSQQDSQSPQYF. In DNA form, the CDR3 reads TGTGCCAGCAGCCAACAGGACAGCCAGTCCCCCCAGTACTTC. This sequence joins TRBV3-1 and TRBJ2-7; TRBD1 might be the D (6 bases). This CDR3 comprises 14 residues. Germline CDR1 LGHDT, CDR2 YNNKEL (reference sequence). Between the trimmed V and J ends, which lost 2 bases and 10 bases, there was a span of 18 bases.